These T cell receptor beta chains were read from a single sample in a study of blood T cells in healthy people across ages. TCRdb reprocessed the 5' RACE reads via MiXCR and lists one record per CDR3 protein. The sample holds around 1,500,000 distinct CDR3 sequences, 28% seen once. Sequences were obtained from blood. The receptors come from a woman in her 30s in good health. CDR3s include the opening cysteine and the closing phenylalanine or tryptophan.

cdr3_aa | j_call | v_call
CSASPQGAYGYTF | TRBJ1-2 | TRBV20-1
CSARRTGLYEQYF | TRBJ2-7 | TRBV20-1
CASSPSTRVYGYTF | TRBJ1-2 | TRBV4-1
CAWKAGSYNEQFF | TRBJ2-1 | TRBV30
CSASEEREGPYF | TRBJ2-3 | TRBV20-1
CASVTNLGNEQFF | TRBJ2-1 | TRBV2
CASSAGTSRSARDTQYF | TRBJ2-3 | TRBV10-1
CASSEVLETQYF | TRBJ2-5 | TRBV2
CAGSYGEAKNIQYF | TRBJ2-4 | TRBV6-6
CASREQGFSGHGYTF | TRBJ1-2 | TRBV2
CASIGTSGTYEQYF | TRBJ2-7 | TRBV10-2
CASSVARDSINSPLHF | TRBJ1-6 | TRBV9
CSARDRGGRLDEQYF | TRBJ2-7 | TRBV20-1
CASRSGVRGGYTF | TRBJ1-2 | TRBV6-5
CASSLNPAGTDTQYF | TRBJ2-3 | TRBV11-1
CASSLQGPRRPQHF | TRBJ1-5 | TRBV12-3/TRBV12-4
CAIKGEGSYNEQFF | TRBJ2-1 | TRBV10-3
CASSVQEAQYF | TRBJ2-5 | TRBV5-1
CASSRQGLAAQETQYF | TRBJ2-5 | TRBV6-2/TRBV6-3
CASSLVASGGEETQYF | TRBJ2-5 | TRBV7-9
CATSVSGRAYEQYF | TRBJ2-7 | TRBV15
CASSSQGGGPIHEQFF | TRBJ2-1 | TRBV9
CASSLRRSGSYEQYF | TRBJ2-7 | TRBV4-3
CASSAQRGYNEQFF | TRBJ2-1 | TRBV9
CASSGDSSEQYF | TRBJ2-7 | TRBV25-1
CASTSGWGEQYF | TRBJ2-7 | TRBV12-3/TRBV12-4
CASRSRGRDFGDYGYTF | TRBJ1-2 | TRBV6-1
CASSQDGRANEQFF | TRBJ2-1 | TRBV4-1
CSVLSTLGLGDTQYF | TRBJ2-3 | TRBV29-1
CASRSLGTEAFF | TRBJ1-1 | TRBV6-1
CASSGGSYQGTQYF | TRBJ2-5 | TRBV2
CATSTGGSYNEQFF | TRBJ2-1 | TRBV24-1
CASRTLRDRGYEQYF | NA | TRBV6-2/TRBV6-3
CASSQDRAWAYEQYF | TRBJ2-7 | TRBV6-1
CASSDPSGTGNYGYTF | TRBJ1-2 | TRBV6-6
CASSQDPSGENTDTQYF | TRBJ2-3 | TRBV3-1
CASSQSSTGRYEQYF | TRBJ2-7 | TRBV9
CASSIDRHGNQPQHF | TRBJ1-5 | TRBV27